This entry lists 2 T cell receptor beta chains sequenced from one sample in a study of blood T cell repertoires in COVID-19. Sequencing was performed with immunoSEQ multiplex PCR; in TCRdb, only in-frame clones are kept and a portion is missing. The table has hundreds of thousands of clones, 85% to 90% seen once. The sample was peripheral blood. These receptors were taken from a human donor in a cohort sampled during active COVID-19.

This clone was counted once. CDR3 bases: TGTGCCAGCAGCGCAGCCAGGGGATCACCCCTCCACTTT. Translating it yields CASSAARGSPLHF. The chain couples TRBV9 to TRBJ1-6; TRBD1 is a possible D gene (6 bases). Germline V gene lookup returns CDR1 SGDLS and CDR2 YYNGEE. V was trimmed by 3 bases and J by 10 bases, leaving 11 bases between them. This CDR3 is built from 13 residues.

The chain recombines TRBV6-6 with TRBJ1-5; 11 positions match TRBD1. CDR3 length equals 16 residues. Losses at the gene ends were 7 bases for V and 7 bases for J; bases not matched to a gene: 12. CDR1 is MNHNY, CDR2 SVGAGI, per germline (reference sequence). CDR3 residues: CASKNHRDRGDQPQHF. The CDR3 DNA reads TGTGCCAGCAAGAACCACCGGGACAGGGGGGACCAGCCCCAGCATTTT.